This T cell receptor (beta chain) was captured by sequencing in a study of CD8 T cells in Susac syndrome. This clonotype came up once. The CDR3 covers 11 residues. Germline lookup yields CDR1 SQVTM and CDR2 ANQGSEA. V dropped 3 bases and J dropped 4 bases, with 6 bases sitting between them. Reverse transcription of roughly 0.45 to 1 ug RNA was carried out with random hexamers. MiXCR, run by TCRdb on the immunoSEQ multiplex PCR reads, gives a single entry per CDR3 protein. The sample has around 150,000 distinct CDR3 sequences, around 94% seen once; the top ten hold about 0.13%. This chain joins TRBV29-1 and TRBJ2-5, with D hard to call. This TCR was sampled from a human donor in good health. Sequenced sample: CD4+ T cells from PBMCs. The CDR3 protein is CSVELGETQYF. The CDR3 region has the DNA TGCAGCGTTGAGCTGGGAGAGACCCAGTACTTC.